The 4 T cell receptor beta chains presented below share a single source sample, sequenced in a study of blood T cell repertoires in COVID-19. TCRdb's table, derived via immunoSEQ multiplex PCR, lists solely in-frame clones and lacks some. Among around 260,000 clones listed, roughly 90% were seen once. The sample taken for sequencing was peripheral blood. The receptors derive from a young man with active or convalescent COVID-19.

The CDR3 nucleotides are TGTGCCAGCAGCCAAGATGGGGGGAGGGACACTGAAGCTTTCTTT. Translating it yields CASSQDGGRDTEAFF. The chain is built from TRBV3-1 (or the pseudogene TRBV3-2) and TRBJ1-1; weak D call: TRBD1 (5 bases). This CDR3 has 15 amino acids. Germline V gene sequence: CDR1 LGHDT, CDR2 YNNKEL (reference sequence). V lost 0 bases and J 3 bases, leaving 11 bases between the germline ends.

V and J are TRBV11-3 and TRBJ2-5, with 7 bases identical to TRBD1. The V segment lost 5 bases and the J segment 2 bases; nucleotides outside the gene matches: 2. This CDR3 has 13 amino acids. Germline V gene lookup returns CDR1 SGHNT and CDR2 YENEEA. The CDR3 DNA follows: TGTGCCAGCAGCCTCAGGGGGCAAGAGACCCAGTACTTC. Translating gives CASSLRGQETQYF. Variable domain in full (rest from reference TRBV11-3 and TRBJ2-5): EAGVVQSPRYKIIEKKQPVAFWCNPISGHNTLYWYLQNLGQGPELLIRYENEEAVDDSQLPKDRFSAERLKGVDSTLKIQPAELGDSAVYLCASSLRGQETQYFGPGTRLLVL.

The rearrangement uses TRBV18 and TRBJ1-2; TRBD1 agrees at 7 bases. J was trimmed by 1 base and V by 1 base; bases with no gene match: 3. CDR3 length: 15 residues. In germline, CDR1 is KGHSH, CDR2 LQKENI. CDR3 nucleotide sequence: TGTGCCAGCTCACCACTACAGGGGAGTAACTATGGCTACACCTTC. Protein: CASSPLQGSNYGYTF.

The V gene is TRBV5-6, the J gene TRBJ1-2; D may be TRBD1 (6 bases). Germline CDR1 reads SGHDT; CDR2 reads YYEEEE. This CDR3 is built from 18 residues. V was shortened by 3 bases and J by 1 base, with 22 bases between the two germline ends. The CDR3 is CASSSRRGARVLNYGYTF. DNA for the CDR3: TGTGCCAGCAGCTCGCGACGGGGGGCCAGGGTACTTAACTATGGCTACACCTTC. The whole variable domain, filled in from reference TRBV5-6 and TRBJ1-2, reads DAGVTQSPTHLIKTRGQQVTLRCSPKSGHDTVSWYQQALGQGPQFIFQYYEEEERQRGNFPDRFSGHQFPNYSSELNVNALLLGDSALYLCASSSRRGARVLNYGYTFGSGTRLTVV.